The sequence of this T cell receptor (beta chain) was determined in a study of T cell responses to AZD1222 COVID-19 vaccine. Study-wide context: Some second doses came at about 4 weeks and others at about 12 weeks; these were pooled. Broader study findings: There were repertoire samples only from the period after the peak T cell response. Among spike-specific TCRs, nearly half reportedly target unmutated variant regions. Seropositive status at baseline applied to only a handful of AZD1222 recipients.

On this clone: Its cognate antigen is unknown.

Trimming took off 2 bases at V and 3 bases at J, with 5 bases between the two ends. The V gene's germline CDR1 is SGDLS and CDR2 YYNGEE. The CDR3 is made up of 13 amino acids. Only in-frame clones appear in the TCRdb table, and some are missing; sequencing was by immunoSEQ multiplex PCR. The table lists approximately 190,000 clones, 85% to 95% of them singletons, with 7.5% to 10% in the top ten. The sample here was peripheral blood, taken on day 0 of AZD1222 vaccination. The chain couples TRBV9 to TRBJ2-2; D unresolved. This receptor was obtained from an adult in good health. This CDR3 is CASSVIHTGELFF. CDR3 nucleotides: TGTGCCAGCAGCGTGATACACACCGGGGAGCTGTTTTTT.